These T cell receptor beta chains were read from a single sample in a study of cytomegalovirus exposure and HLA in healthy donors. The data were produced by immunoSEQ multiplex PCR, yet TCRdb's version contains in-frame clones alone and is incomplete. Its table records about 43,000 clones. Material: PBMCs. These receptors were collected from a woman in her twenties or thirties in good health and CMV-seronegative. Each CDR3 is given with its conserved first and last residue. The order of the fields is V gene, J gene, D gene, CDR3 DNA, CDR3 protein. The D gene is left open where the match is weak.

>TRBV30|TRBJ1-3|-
TGTGCCTGGAGTGAGGGGATCCTCTCTGGAAACACCATATATTTT
CAWSEGILSGNTIYF
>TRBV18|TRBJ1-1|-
TGTGCCAGCTCACCAACCGAGGAGGGGCCCATGAACACTGAAGCTTTCTTT
CASSPTEEGPMNTEAFF
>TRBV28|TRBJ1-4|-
TGTGCCAGCAGTTTATTCGGCAGGGGTACTGAAAAACTGTTTTTT
CASSLFGRGTEKLFF
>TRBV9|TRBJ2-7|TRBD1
TGTGCCAGCAGCGTAGGGGGGACAGGGTTCTACGAGCAGTACTTC
CASSVGGTGFYEQYF
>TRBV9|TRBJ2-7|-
TGTGCCAGCAGCGTAGGCGGGGCGGGGAACTACGAGCAGTACTTC
CASSVGGAGNYEQYF
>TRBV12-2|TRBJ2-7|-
TGTGCAAGTCGCCCATTGGGCCCTCACTACGAGCAGTACTTC
CASRPLGPHYEQYF
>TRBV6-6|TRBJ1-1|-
TGTGCCAGCAGTCCGTCCGGGACTGAAGCTTTCTTT
CASSPSGTEAFF
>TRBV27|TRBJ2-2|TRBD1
TGTGCCAGCAGGGGACAGTTAAACACCGGGGAGCTGTTTTTT
CASRGQLNTGELFF
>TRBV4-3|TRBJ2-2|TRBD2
TGCGCCAGCAGCCAACCTAGCGGGAGAAACACCGGGGAGCTGTTTTTT
CASSQPSGRNTGELFF
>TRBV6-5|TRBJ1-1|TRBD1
TGTGCCAGCAGTCGGACAGGGAACACTGAAGCTTTCTTT
CASSRTGNTEAFF
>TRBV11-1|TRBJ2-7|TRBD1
TGTGCCAGCAGCTCGGCCGGGACAGGGCCCTTAGAGCAGTACTTC
CASSSAGTGPLEQYF
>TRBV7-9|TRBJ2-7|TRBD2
TGTGCCAGCAGCTTACTGGGACTAGCGGTCGAGCAGTACTTC
CASSLLGLAVEQYF
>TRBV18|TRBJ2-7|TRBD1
TGTGCCAGCTCACCTCCCCCGGGACAGGCCACCTACGAGCAGTACTTC
CASSPPPGQATYEQYF
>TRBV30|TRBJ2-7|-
TGTGCCTGGACGGCAGGGGAGTACGAGCAGTACTTC
CAWTAGEYEQYF
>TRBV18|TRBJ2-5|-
TGTGCCAGCTCACAGAGACAGGACGAGACCCAGTACTTC
CASSQRQDETQYF
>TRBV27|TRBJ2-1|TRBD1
TGTGCCAGCAGTTCGGACAGGGGGTCCTACAATGAGCAGTTCTTC
CASSSDRGSYNEQFF
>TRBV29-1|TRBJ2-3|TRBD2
TGCAGCGCTCGGACTAGCGGGAGAGACGATACGCAGTATTTT
CSARTSGRDDTQYF
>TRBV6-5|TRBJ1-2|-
TGTGCCAGCAGTTACTCCCCGGGAAATTCTAACTATGGCTACACCTTC
CASSYSPGNSNYGYTF
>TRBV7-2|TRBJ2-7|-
TGTGCCAGCAGCTTAGGTGGGACTCGGGTCGAGCAGTACTTC
CASSLGGTRVEQYF
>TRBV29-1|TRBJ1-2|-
TGCAGCGGGGGGGTGGATGGGGGCTACACCTTC
CSGGVDGGYTF
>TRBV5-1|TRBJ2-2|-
TGCGCCAGCAGCTTGGATGGTGGTCTAGTTGGCGGGGAGCTGTTTTTT
CASSLDGGLVGGELFF
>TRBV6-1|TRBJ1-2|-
TGTGCCAGCAGAAAAGGGAGGGAGCGTAACTATGGCTACACCTTC
CASRKGRERNYGYTF
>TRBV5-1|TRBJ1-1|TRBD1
TGCGCCAGCAGCTTGACGGACAGGTCCAACACTGAAGCTTTCTTT
CASSLTDRSNTEAFF
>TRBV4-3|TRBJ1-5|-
TGCGCCAGCAGCCCACAGGTTAATCAGCCCCAGCATTTT
CASSPQVNQPQHF
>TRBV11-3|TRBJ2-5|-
TGTGCCAGCAGCTTATCAGCGACTCAAGAGACCCAGTACTTC
CASSLSATQETQYF
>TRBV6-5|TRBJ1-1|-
TGTGCCAGCAGTTCGACTGCAAACCTGAACACTGAAGCTTTCTTT
CASSSTANLNTEAFF
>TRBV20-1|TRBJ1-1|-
TGCAGTGCCAGTACGAACACTGAAGCTTTCTTT
CSASTNTEAFF
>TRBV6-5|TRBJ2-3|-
TGTGCCAGCAGCCGGGAGAGCACAGATACGCAGTATTTT
CASSRESTDTQYF
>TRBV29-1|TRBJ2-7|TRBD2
TGCAGCGGTTCTTCGGGACTAGCGGGAGAGCAGTACTTC
CSGSSGLAGEQYF
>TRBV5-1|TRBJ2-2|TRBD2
TGCGCCAGCAACCCCGGGACTAGCGGCGTGGGAGGGGAGCTGTTTTTT
CASNPGTSGVGGELFF
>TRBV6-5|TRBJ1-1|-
TGTGCCAGCAGTTACGAGGGCGGAGTGAACACTGAAGCTTTCTTT
CASSYEGGVNTEAFF
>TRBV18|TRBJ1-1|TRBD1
TGTGCCAGCTCCCCGACAGGGGGCCCCGTTGGCACTGAAGCTTTCTTT
CASSPTGGPVGTEAFF
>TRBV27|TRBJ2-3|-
TGTGCCAGCAGTTTCAGCGCGTTGGATACGCAGTATTTT
CASSFSALDTQYF
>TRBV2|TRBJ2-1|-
TGTGCCAGCAGTGGTTGGGAGGAGCAGTTCTTC
CASSGWEEQFF
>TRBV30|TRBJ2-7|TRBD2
TGTGCCGCGGGGGAGGATGCGGCCAAATTCTACGAGCAGTACTTC
CAAGEDAAKFYEQYF
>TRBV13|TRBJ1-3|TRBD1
TGTGCCAGCAGCGAGGACAGGAGTGATGGAAACACCATATATTTT
CASSEDRSDGNTIYF
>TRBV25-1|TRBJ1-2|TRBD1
TGTGCCAGCAGTGCCCGTACAGGGGGCCTCTATGGCTACACCTTC
CASSARTGGLYGYTF
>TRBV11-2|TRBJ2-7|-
TGTGCCAGCAGCTTAAATAGTCCGTACGAGCAGTACTTC
CASSLNSPYEQYF
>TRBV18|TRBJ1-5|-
TGTGCCAGTTCCACAGGGTATAGCAATCAGCCCCAGCATTTT
CASSTGYSNQPQHF